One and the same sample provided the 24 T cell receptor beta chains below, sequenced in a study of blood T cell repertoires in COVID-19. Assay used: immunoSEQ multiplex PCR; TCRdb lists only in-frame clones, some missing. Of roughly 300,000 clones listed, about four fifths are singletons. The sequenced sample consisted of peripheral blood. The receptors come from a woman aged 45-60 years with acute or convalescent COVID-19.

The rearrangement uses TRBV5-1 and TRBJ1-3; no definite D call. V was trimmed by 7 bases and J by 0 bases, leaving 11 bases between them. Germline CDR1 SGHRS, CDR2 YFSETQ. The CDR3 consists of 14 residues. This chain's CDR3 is CASGSNPSGNTIYF. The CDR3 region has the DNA TGCGCCAGCGGGAGTAATCCCTCTGGAAACACCATATATTTT.

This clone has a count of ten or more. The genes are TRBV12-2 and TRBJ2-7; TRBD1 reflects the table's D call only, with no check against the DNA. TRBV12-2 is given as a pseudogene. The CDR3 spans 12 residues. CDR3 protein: CASRPQVYEQYV. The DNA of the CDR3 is TGTGCAAGTCGCCCACAGGTTTACGAGCAGTACGTC.

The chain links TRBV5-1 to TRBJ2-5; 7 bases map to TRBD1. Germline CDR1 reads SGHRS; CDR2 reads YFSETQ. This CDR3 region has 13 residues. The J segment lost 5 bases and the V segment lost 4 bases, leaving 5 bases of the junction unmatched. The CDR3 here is CASSADRDETQYF. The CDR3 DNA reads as TGCGCCAGCAGCGCTGACAGGGACGAGACCCAGTACTTC.

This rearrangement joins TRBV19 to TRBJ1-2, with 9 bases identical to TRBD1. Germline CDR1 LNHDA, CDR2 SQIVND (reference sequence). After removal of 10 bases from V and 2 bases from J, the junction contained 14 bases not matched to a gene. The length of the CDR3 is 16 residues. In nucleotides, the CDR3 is TGTGCCACGAACGACCGGTCGGGACAGGGAAACTATGGCTACACCTTC. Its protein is CATNDRSGQGNYGYTF.

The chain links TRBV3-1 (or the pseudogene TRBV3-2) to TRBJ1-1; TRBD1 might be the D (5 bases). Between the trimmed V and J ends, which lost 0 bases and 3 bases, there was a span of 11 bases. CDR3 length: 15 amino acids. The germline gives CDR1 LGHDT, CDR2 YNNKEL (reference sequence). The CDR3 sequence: CASSQEGSGHTEAFF. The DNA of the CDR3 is TGTGCCAGCAGCCAAGAGGGGTCAGGGCACACTGAAGCTTTCTTT.

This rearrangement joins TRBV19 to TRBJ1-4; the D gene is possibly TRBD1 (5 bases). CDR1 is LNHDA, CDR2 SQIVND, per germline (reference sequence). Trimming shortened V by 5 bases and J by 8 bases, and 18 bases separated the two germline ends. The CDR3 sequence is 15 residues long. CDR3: CASSPSGGAGEKLFF. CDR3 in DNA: TGTGCCAGTAGTCCTTCGGGCGGGGCCGGGGAAAAACTGTTTTTT.

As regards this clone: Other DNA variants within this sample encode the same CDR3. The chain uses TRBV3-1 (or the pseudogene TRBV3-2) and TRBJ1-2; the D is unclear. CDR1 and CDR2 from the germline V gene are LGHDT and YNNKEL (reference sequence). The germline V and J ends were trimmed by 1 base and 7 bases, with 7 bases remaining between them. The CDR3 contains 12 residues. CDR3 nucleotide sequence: TGTGCCAGCAGCCAAGGTTCAGGTGGCTACACCTTC. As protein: CASSQGSGGYTF.

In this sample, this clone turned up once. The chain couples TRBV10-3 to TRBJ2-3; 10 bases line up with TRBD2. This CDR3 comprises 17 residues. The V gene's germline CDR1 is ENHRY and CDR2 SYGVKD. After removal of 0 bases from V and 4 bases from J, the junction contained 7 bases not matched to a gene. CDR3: CAISESGLAGAADTQYF. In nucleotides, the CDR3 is TGTGCCATCAGTGAGTCCGGTCTAGCGGGGGCGGCAGATACGCAGTATTTT.

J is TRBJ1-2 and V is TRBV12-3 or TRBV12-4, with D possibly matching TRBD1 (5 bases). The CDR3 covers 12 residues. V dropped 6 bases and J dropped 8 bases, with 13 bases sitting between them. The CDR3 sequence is CASSSGIRGYTF. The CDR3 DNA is TGTGCCAGCAGCTCAGGGATTCGAGGCTACACCTTC.

CDR3 DNA sequence: TGTGCCAGTAGGGGGACTAGCGGGAGGCGGTCGTCGGATACGCAGTATTTT. Translating gives CASRGTSGRRSSDTQYF. The V and J genes are TRBV19 and TRBJ2-3; 15 positions agree with TRBD2. The CDR3 length is 17 residues. V was clipped by 6 bases and J by 6 bases; unmatched bases: 10. CDR1 is LNHDA and CDR2 is SQIVND in the germline V gene (reference sequence).

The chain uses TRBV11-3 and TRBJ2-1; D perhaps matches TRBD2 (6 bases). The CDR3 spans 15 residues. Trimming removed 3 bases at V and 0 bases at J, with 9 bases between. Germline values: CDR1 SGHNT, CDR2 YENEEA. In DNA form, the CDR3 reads TGTGCCAGCAGCTTTAGCGGAAACTCCTACAATGAGCAGTTCTTC. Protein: CASSFSGNSYNEQFF.

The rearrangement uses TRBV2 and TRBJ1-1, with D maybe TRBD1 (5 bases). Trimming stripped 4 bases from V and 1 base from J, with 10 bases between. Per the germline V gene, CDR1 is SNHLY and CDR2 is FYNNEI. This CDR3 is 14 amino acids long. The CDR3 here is CASSARGGNTEAFF. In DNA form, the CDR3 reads TGTGCCAGCAGTGCCCGGGGGGGGAACACTGAAGCTTTCTTT.

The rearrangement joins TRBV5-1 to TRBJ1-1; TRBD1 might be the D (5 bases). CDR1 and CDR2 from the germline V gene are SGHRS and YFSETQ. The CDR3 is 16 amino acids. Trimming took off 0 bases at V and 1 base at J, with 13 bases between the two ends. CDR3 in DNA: TGCGCCAGCAGCTTGGGTGCAGGGATGAGGAACACTGAAGCTTTCTTT. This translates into CASSLGAGMRNTEAFF.

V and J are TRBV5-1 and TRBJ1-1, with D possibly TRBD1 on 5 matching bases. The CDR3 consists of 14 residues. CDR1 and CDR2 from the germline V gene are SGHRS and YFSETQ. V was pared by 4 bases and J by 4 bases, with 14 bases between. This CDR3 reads CASSRLGGSTEAFF. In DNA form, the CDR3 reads TGCGCCAGCAGCCGACTCGGGGGGAGCACTGAAGCTTTCTTT. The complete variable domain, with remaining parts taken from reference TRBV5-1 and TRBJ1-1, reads KAGVTQTPRYLIKTRGQQVTLSCSPISGHRSVSWYQQTPGQGLQFLFEYFSETQRNKGNFPGRFSGRQFSNSRSEMNVSTLELGDSALYLCASSRLGGSTEAFFGQGTRLTVV.

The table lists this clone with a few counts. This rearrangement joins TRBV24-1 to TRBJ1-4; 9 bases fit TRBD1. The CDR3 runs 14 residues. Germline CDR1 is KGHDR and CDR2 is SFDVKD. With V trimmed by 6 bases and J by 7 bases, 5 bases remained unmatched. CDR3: CATSTGTGSEKLFF. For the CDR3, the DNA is TGTGCCACCAGTACCGGGACAGGGAGTGAAAAACTGTTTTTT.

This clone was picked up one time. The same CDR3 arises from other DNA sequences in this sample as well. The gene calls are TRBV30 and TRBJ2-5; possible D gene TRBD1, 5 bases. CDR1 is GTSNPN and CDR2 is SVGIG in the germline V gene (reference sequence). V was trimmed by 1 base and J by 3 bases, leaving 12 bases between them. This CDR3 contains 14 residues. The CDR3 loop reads CAWSATGREETQYF. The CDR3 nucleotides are TGTGCCTGGAGTGCAACGGGCAGGGAAGAGACCCAGTACTTC.

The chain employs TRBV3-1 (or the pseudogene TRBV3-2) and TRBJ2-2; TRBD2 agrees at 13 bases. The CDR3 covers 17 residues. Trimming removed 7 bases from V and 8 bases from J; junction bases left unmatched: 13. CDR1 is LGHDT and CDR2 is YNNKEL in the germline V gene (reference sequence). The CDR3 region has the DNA TGTGCCAGCACTAGAAAAGGACTAGCGGGAGCTCAGGGGGAGCTGTTTTTT. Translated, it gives CASTRKGLAGAQGELFF.

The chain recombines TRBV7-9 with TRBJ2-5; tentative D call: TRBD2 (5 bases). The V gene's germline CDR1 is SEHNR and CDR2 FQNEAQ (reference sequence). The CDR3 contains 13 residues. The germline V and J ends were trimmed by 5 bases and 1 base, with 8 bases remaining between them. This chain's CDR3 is CASSVGIQETQYF. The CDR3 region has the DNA TGTGCCAGCAGCGTCGGGATCCAAGAGACCCAGTACTTC.

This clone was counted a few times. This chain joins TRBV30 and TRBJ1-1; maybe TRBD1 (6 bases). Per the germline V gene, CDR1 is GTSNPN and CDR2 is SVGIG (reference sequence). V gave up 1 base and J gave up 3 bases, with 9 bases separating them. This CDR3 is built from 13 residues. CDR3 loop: CAWSEGGDTEAFF. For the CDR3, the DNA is TGTGCCTGGAGTGAAGGGGGTGACACTGAAGCTTTCTTT.

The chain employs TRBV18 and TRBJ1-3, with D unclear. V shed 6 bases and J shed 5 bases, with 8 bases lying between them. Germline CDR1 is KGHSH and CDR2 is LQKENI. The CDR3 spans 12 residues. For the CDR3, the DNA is TGTGCCAGCTCGGCCGAAAGAAACACCATATATTTT. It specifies CASSAERNTIYF.

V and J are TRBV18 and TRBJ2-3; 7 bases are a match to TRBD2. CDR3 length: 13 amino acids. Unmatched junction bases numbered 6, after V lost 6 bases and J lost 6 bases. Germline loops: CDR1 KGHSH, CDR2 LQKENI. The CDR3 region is CASSTGGSDTQYF. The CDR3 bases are TGTGCCAGCTCGACGGGGGGTTCCGATACGCAGTATTTT.

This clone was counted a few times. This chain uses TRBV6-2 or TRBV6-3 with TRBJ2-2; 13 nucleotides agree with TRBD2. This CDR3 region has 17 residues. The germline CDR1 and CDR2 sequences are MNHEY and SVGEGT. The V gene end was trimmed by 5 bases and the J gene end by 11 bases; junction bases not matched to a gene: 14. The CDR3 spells CASSRSGTSGARGELFF. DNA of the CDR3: TGTGCCAGCAGTAGAAGCGGGACTAGCGGGGCTCGGGGAGAGCTGTTTTTT.

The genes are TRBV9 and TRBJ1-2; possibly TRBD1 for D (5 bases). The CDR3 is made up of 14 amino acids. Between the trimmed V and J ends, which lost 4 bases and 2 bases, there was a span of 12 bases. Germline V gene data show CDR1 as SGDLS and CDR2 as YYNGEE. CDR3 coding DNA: TGTGCCAGCAGCCCGGGACTTCTAAACTATGGCTACACCTTC. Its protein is CASSPGLLNYGYTF.

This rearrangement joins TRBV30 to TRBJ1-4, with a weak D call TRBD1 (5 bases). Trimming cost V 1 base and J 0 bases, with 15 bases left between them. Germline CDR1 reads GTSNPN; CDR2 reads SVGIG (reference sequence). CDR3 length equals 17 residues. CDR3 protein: CAWSGLGRDATNEKLFF. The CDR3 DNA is TGTGCCTGGAGTGGATTGGGCAGGGATGCAACTAATGAAAAACTGTTTTTT.